This T cell receptor (beta chain) was documented in a study of blood T cell repertoires in COVID-19. For this clone: An end of the junction does not agree with germline; a read error may underlie this.

Original analysis: Reference gene primers were amplified, and this amplification served to estimate nucleated cell counts. Here immunoSEQ multiplex PCR was the method, and the copy in TCRdb shows in-frame clones only, minus some. V and J calls and clone size come straight from that table; D and trimming were deduced from the DNA. The sample lists about 480,000 clones; 75% to 90% were seen once. Recruitment covered some 25 US areas and drew participants whose ages spanned about 18 to 100 years. Symptom resolution, clearance, or two negative PCRs marked the recovered donors of Cohort 3. The CDR3 runs to 12 residues. Germline CDR1 reads SGHTA; CDR2 reads FQGNSA.

This chain joins TRBV7-2 and TRBJ2-6; a possible D gene is TRBD1 (6 bases). This TCR was recovered from a woman aged 55 to 70 who had recovered from COVID-19. What was sequenced was PBMCs or T cells enriched from blood (not recorded which). CDR3 nucleotides: TGTGCCAGCAGCCCTAGAGGCCGGGACACCTCTTTC. Translation gives CASSPRGRDTSF.